These 12 T cell receptor beta chains were all obtained from the same sample, sequenced in a study of OX40 agonist ivuxolimab in advanced cancers. Sequenced by immunoSEQ multiplex PCR; TCRdb stores in-frame clones only, minus some. This table holds tens of thousands of clones, 87% found once. The material sequenced was CD4+ or CD8+ T cells sorted from blood, taken in a trial of the OX40 agonist ivuxolimab. These receptors were taken from an adult with an advanced solid tumor such as melanoma, head and neck, liver or kidney cancer.

DNA for the CDR3: TGTGCCAGCAGCTTAGGTAGACAGGGAGTTGAGCAGTTCTTC. Its translation is CASSLGRQGVEQFF. V usage is TRBV11-2 and J usage is TRBJ2-1, with 7 nucleotides matching TRBD1. Germline assignment: CDR1 SGHAT and CDR2 FQNNGV. This CDR3 spans 14 amino acids. J was trimmed by 9 bases and V by 1 base; bases with no gene match: 6.

On this clone: A read error may account for a junction end that differs from germline. The chain uses TRBV5-6 and TRBJ2-5; D ambiguous. The CDR3 extends over 17 amino acids. The germline V gene encodes CDR1 SGHDT and CDR2 YYEEEE. Here the CDR3 DNA reads TGTGCCAGCGGCTTGAGCCTCCTCACATCGTACCAAGAGACCCAGTACTTC. Its translation: CASGLSLLTSYQETQYF.

The chain employs TRBV5-1 and TRBJ1-1; the match to TRBD1 covers 7 bases. Germline trimming cut 4 bases from V and 3 bases from J; bases unmatched to any gene: 6. Germline loops: CDR1 SGHRS, CDR2 YFSETQ. There are 14 residues in the CDR3. The CDR3 region is CASSEGAIYTEAFF. The CDR3 nucleotides are TGCGCCAGCAGCGAGGGGGCTATCTACACTGAAGCTTTCTTT. Based on the CDR3 plus reference TRBV5-1 and TRBJ1-1, the full variable domain is KAGVTQTPRYLIKTRGQQVTLSCSPISGHRSVSWYQQTPGQGLQFLFEYFSETQRNKGNFPGRFSGRQFSNSRSEMNVSTLELGDSALYLCASSEGAIYTEAFFGQGTRLTVV.

The chain carries TRBV7-9 and TRBJ2-3; the match to TRBD2 covers 10 bases. V shed 4 bases, J shed 2 bases, and the junction held 3 bases outside the gene matches. This CDR3 spans 15 amino acids. The germline gives CDR1 SEHNR, CDR2 FQNEAQ (reference sequence). The CDR3 bases are TGTGCCAGCAGCTCGGGACTAGCGACCACAGATACGCAGTATTTT. Residues: CASSSGLATTDTQYF.

CDR3 sequence (DNA): TGTGCCAGTGCGGCACCCCAAGGGAATTCACCCCTCCACTTT. This gives the protein CASAAPQGNSPLHF. The gene calls are TRBV19 and TRBJ1-6; D is undetermined. Trimming left V 8 bases short and J 7 bases short, with 15 bases between. Germline CDR1 and CDR2: LNHDA and SQIVND (reference sequence). This CDR3 has 14 residues.

The V gene is TRBV10-3, the J gene TRBJ2-5; maybe TRBD2 (6 bases). The V end lost 6 bases, the J end lost 1 base, and 9 bases lay between the germline ends. There are 13 residues in the CDR3. Germline CDR1 and CDR2: ENHRY and SYGVKD. This CDR3 is CAIRGGAQETQYF. CDR3 nucleotide sequence: TGTGCCATCAGGGGCGGGGCCCAAGAGACCCAGTACTTC.

This clone was counted a few times. The rearrangement links TRBV5-8 to TRBJ2-1, with TRBD2 identical over 11 bases. The trim removed 5 bases at V and 4 bases at J, leaving 5 bases unmatched. CDR1 SGHTS and CDR2 YDEGEE come from the germline V gene. The CDR3 sequence is 15 residues long. CDR3 loop: CASRVGTSGYNEQFF. The CDR3 DNA reads TGTGCCAGCAGGGTGGGGACTAGCGGATACAATGAGCAGTTCTTC. Variable domain in full (rest from reference TRBV5-8 and TRBJ2-1): EAGVTQSPTHLIKTRGQQATLRCSPISGHTSVYWYQQALGLGLQFLLWYDEGEERNRGNFPPRFSGRQFPNYSSELNVNALELEDSALYLCASRVGTSGYNEQFFGPGTRLTVL.

The gene calls are TRBV27 and TRBJ2-7, with D possibly matching TRBD2 (5 bases). The ends were cut back, 3 bases at V and 7 bases at J, with 10 bases in the middle. Germline loops: CDR1 MNHEY, CDR2 SMNVEV (reference sequence). The CDR3 consists of 12 residues. The CDR3 DNA sequence: TGTGCCAGCAGTTTTAGCGCTGGGGAGCAGTACTTC. Translation gives CASSFSAGEQYF.

The chain joins TRBV11-2 to TRBJ1-6; TRBD1 matches at 9 bases. Germline V lookup: CDR1 SGHAT, CDR2 FQNNGV. Unmatched junction bases numbered 7, after V lost 1 base and J lost 9 bases. The CDR3 is made up of 16 amino acids. CDR3 bases: TGTGCCAGCAGCTTAGCTTTGACAGGGGGAAGTTCACCCCTCCACTTT. Protein: CASSLALTGGSSPLHF.

This sequence joins TRBV5-6 and TRBJ2-2, with D unresolved. The CDR3 spans 13 residues. Germline CDR1 and CDR2: SGHDT and YYEEEE. V was shortened by 3 bases and J by 4 bases, with 7 bases between the two germline ends. The CDR3 DNA reads TGTGCCAGCAGCTACGACTTCACCGGGGAGCTGTTTTTT. It yields the protein CASSYDFTGELFF.

In its sample, this clone was seen a few times. This chain joins TRBV7-3 and TRBJ2-1; 11 bases fit TRBD1. Germline V gene sequence: CDR1 SGHTA, CDR2 FQGTGA. The J segment lost 0 bases and the V segment lost 5 bases, leaving 9 bases of the junction unmatched. The CDR3 contains 18 residues. The chain's CDR3 is CASSPGTGGFGSYNEQFF. CDR3 DNA sequence: TGTGCCAGCAGCCCTGGGACAGGGGGTTTCGGCTCCTACAATGAGCAGTTCTTC. Using reference TRBV7-3 and TRBJ2-1 for the parts outside the CDR3, the full variable domain is GAGVSQTPSNKVTEKGKYVELRCDPISGHTALYWYRQSLGQGPEFLIYFQGTGAADDSGLPNDRFFAVRPEGSVSTLKIQRTERGDSAVYLCASSPGTGGFGSYNEQFFGPGTRLTVL.

The chain couples TRBV5-1 to TRBJ2-3, with 9 bases aligning to TRBD1. The CDR3 length is 15 residues. V shed 0 bases and J 3 bases; nucleotides not matched to a gene: 2. Germline V lookup: CDR1 SGHRS, CDR2 YFSETQ. The CDR3 coding sequence is TGCGCCAGCAGCTTGGGGGACAGGGAAACAGATACGCAGTATTTT. It translates to CASSLGDRETDTQYF. The entire variable domain, with the rest obtained from reference TRBV5-1 and TRBJ2-3, is as follows: KAGVTQTPRYLIKTRGQQVTLSCSPISGHRSVSWYQQTPGQGLQFLFEYFSETQRNKGNFPGRFSGRQFSNSRSEMNVSTLELGDSALYLCASSLGDRETDTQYFGPGTRLTVL.